This T cell receptor (beta chain) originates from a study of technical replicates of blood from a handful of donors. Some clones are missing from TCRdb's copy, which holds only in-frame ones; the method was immunoSEQ multiplex PCR. The sample contains 65,000 to 70,000 clones, roughly 88% of which appear only once. This clone was observed a few times. This clonotype was obtained from a human donor in good health. Some clones in this sample may be carry-over from other donors' samples. Sequencing input: PBMCs.

For the CDR3, the DNA is TGTGCCAGCAGCTTAGGGAGGACAGGGGTTGGCAATCAGCCCCAGCATTTT. It specifies CASSLGRTGVGNQPQHF. The chain uses TRBV7-9 and TRBJ1-5; 9 nucleotides align to TRBD1. Germline trimming cut 1 base from V and 2 bases from J; bases unmatched to any gene: 6. Germline lookup yields CDR1 SEHNR and CDR2 FQNEAQ (reference sequence). The CDR3 length is 17 residues. The entire variable domain, with the rest obtained from reference TRBV7-9 and TRBJ1-5, is as follows: DTGVSQNPRHKITKRGQNVTFRCDPISEHNRLYWYRQTLGQGPEFLTYFQNEAQLEKSRLLSDRFSAERPKGSFSTLEIQRTEQGDSAMYLCASSLGRTGVGNQPQHFGDGTRLSIL.